This T cell receptor beta chain was obtained from a study of chemoradiotherapy in HPV16-positive cancers. Concerning this clone: Its antigen is not identified.

Sequencing used immunoSEQ multiplex PCR; TCRdb keeps in-frame clones, though not all of them. The data show fewer than 20,000 clones, 84% seen once. There are 16 residues in the CDR3. Trimming at V came to 5 bases and at J to 2 bases, leaving 7 bases not matched to a gene. Germline V gene data show CDR1 as SGHRS and CDR2 as YFSETQ. Findings of the study overall: HPV-responsive T-cell expansion during chemoradiotherapy was linked to improved recurrence-free survival in HPV16-positive patients.

The rearrangement uses TRBV5-1 and TRBJ1-2; 12 bases agree with TRBD1. This material consisted of blood, taken from a patient who underwent chemoradiotherapy. This receptor was obtained from a human donor with HPV-associated anogenital cancer. DNA of the CDR3: TGCGCCAGCAGGGGACAGGGGGCGAAAGACAACTATGGCTACACCTTC. It codes for CASRGQGAKDNYGYTF.